Included here is one TCR beta chain sequence, with context. The sample belongs to a study of cytomegalovirus exposure and HLA in healthy donors. The CDR3 length is 15 residues. Germline V gene lookup returns CDR1 SQVTM and CDR2 ANQGSEA. PCR involved 60 Vbeta and 13 Jbeta primers. Profiling relied on immunoSEQ multiplex PCR, and the TCRdb table lists in-frame clones only, not all of them. The repertoire holds over 95,000 clones, with 77% as singletons. V gene TRBV29-1 combines with J gene TRBJ1-2; D is undetermined. This TCR was recovered from a man aged 40-50 years in good health and CMV-seropositive. Sequencing input: PBMCs. The CDR3 is CTRSPLLPGPYFYTF. The CDR3 bases are TGCACCCGGTCCCCCCTCCTCCCAGGCCCTTATTTCTACACCTTC.